This T cell receptor (beta chain) was recovered during a study of shared clonotypes between healthy human individuals. This clone was counted a single time. Using ten immunoSEQ deep assay plates, investigators sequenced unsorted PBMC DNA. Clones were read by immunoSEQ multiplex PCR, and TCRdb kept only the in-frame ones, dropping some. This sample yields hundreds of thousands of clones, of which about 74% are seen a single time; more than 10% belongs to the top ten. The CDR3 is 15 amino acids. Germline values: CDR1 SGHRS, CDR2 YFSETQ. Trimming removed 0 bases from V and 2 bases from J, with 10 bases in between.

The receptor was isolated from a woman aged 40-49 years in good health. Some clones in this sample may be carry-over from other donors' samples. The J gene is TRBJ2-3, the V gene TRBV5-1; D uncertain. The sample consisted of PBMCs. DNA for the CDR3: TGCGCCAGCAGCTTGGGGGATTTACCCACAGATACGCAGTATTTT. Its protein is CASSLGDLPTDTQYF.